This T cell receptor (beta chain) stems from a study of blood T cells in healthy people across ages. Combining a sample-barcoded 5' primer with a J-beta primer mix, a second PCR ran for about 7 to 11 cycles. Via MiXCR, TCRdb re-called the 5' RACE reads, giving one row per CDR3 protein. Of under 700,000 distinct CDR3 sequences in the sample, more than 20% were seen once. The germline CDR1 and CDR2 sequences are MDHEN and SYDVKM. After removal of 1 base from V and 5 bases from J, the junction contained 0 bases not matched to a gene. The CDR3 loop spans 15 amino acids. The sample was also linked to a second study, of T cells of mothers and their children. From that second work: With unrelated pairs as the comparison, related mother-child pairs had a slightly higher overlap that was not significant.

The sequencing input was blood. This sequence originates from a boy between 10 and 17 years old in good health. J is TRBJ2-1 and V is TRBV28; 12 nucleotides line up with TRBD2. CDR3 amino acids: CASSLSSGGDNEQFF. The CDR3 bases are TGTGCCAGCAGTTTATCTAGCGGGGGGGACAATGAGCAGTTCTTC.